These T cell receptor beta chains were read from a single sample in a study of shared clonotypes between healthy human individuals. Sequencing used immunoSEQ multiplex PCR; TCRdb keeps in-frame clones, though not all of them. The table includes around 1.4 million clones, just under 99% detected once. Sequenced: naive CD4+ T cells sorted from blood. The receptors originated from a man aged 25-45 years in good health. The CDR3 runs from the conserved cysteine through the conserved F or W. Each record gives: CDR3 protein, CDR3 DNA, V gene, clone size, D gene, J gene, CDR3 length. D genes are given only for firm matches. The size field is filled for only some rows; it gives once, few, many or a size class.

CASSPALLAGPQETQYF TGTGCCAGCAGCCCAGCCCTTCTGGCCGGTCCCCAAGAGACCCAGTACTTC TRBV11-2 NA NA TRBJ2-5 17
CASSFGSNQPQHF TGTGCCAGCAGTTTCGGAAGCAATCAGCCCCAGCATTTT TRBV28 NA NA TRBJ1-5 13
CASSRSGRAYNVNEQFF TGTGCCAGCAGCCGATCCGGGAGGGCCTACAATGTGAATGAGCAGTTCTTC TRBV5-6 NA TRBD2 TRBJ2-1 17
CASSPAGQIFPDTQYF TGTGCCAGCAGTCCCGCGGGCCAAATTTTCCCAGATACGCAGTATTTT TRBV5-4 NA NA TRBJ2-3 16
CASGLMGTGNTIYF TGTGCCAGCGGACTGATGGGCACTGGAAACACCATATATTTT TRBV6-5 once NA TRBJ1-3 14
CSVVGELYEAFF TGCAGCGTTGTTGGCGAACTCTACGAAGCTTTCTTT TRBV29-1 NA NA TRBJ1-1 12
CASRIGTVNYEQYF TGCGCCAGCAGAATTGGGACAGTGAACTACGAGCAGTACTTC TRBV10-2 once TRBD1 TRBJ2-7 14
CASRRTGLDEQYF TGTGCCAGCAGGCGGACAGGGTTAGACGAGCAGTACTTC TRBV6-1 NA TRBD1 TRBJ2-7 13
CASSLAGGPTYEQYF TGCGCCAGCAGCTTGGCCGGGGGACCCACCTACGAGCAGTACTTC TRBV5-1 NA NA TRBJ2-7 15
CAIREASGNTIYF TGTGCCATCAGGGAGGCGTCTGGAAACACCATATATTTT TRBV10-3 NA NA TRBJ1-3 13
CASETGTSGSGANVLTF TGCGCCAGCGAGACCGGGACTAGCGGGAGTGGGGCCAACGTCCTGACTTTC TRBV5-1 NA TRBD2 TRBJ2-6 17
CASSIGQDTEAFF TGTGCCAGCAGTATAGGCCAAGACACTGAAGCTTTCTTT TRBV5-4 once NA TRBJ1-1 13
CSEHTDTQYF TGCAGCGAACACACAGATACGCAGTATTTT TRBV29-1 NA NA TRBJ2-3 10
CASSQDRDSSGNTIYF TGTGCCAGCAGCCAAGATCGGGACAGCTCTGGAAACACCATATATTTT TRBV14 NA TRBD1 TRBJ1-3 16
CASRQQSLRVRGYGYTF TGTGCCAGCAGACAACAATCCCTAAGGGTCCGGGGATATGGCTACACCTTC TRBV28 NA NA TRBJ1-2 17
CASKQVLQETQYF TGCGCCAGCAAACAGGTGCTCCAAGAGACCCAGTACTTC TRBV10-2 NA NA TRBJ2-5 13
CASSLNRVNTIYF TGTGCCAGCAGCTTAAACAGGGTTAACACCATATATTTT TRBV11-2 NA NA TRBJ1-3 13
CASSQDHSYGYTF TGCGCCAGCAGCCAGGATCACAGCTATGGCTACACCTTC TRBV4-1 NA NA TRBJ1-2 13
CASSQITGGDTQYF TGTGCCAGCAGCCAAATTACAGGGGGAGATACGCAGTATTTT TRBV14 NA TRBD1 TRBJ2-3 14
CASSTRDWSYNEQFF TGTGCCAGCAGCACCCGGGACTGGTCCTACAATGAGCAGTTCTTC TRBV9 NA NA TRBJ2-1 15
CASSERGDSYNEQFF TGTGCCAGCAGCGAGCGGGGTGACTCCTACAATGAGCAGTTCTTC TRBV9 NA TRBD2 TRBJ2-1 15
CASSSGHNTGELFF TGTGCCAGCAGCTCCGGACACAACACCGGGGAGCTGTTTTTT TRBV7-2 NA NA TRBJ2-2 14
CASCPSGREADTQYF TGCGCCAGCTGCCCTAGCGGGAGGGAGGCAGATACGCAGTATTTT TRBV5-1 NA TRBD2 TRBJ2-3 15
CASSIDSTANYEQYF TGTGCCAGTAGTATAGATAGTACGGCCAACTACGAGCAGTACTTC TRBV19 once NA TRBJ2-7 15
CASRRHRGGDQPQHF TGTGCCAGCAGAAGACACAGGGGTGGGGATCAGCCCCAGCATTTT TRBV6-1 NA TRBD1 TRBJ1-5 15
CASSLGMGSNYGYTF TGTGCCAGCAGCTTAGGGATGGGGAGTAACTATGGCTACACCTTC TRBV7-9 NA NA TRBJ1-2 15
CASTPGGTLGNTIYF TGTGCCAGCACCCCCGGGGGTACGCTCGGAAACACCATATATTTT TRBV5-4 NA NA TRBJ1-3 15